Sequencing of this TCR beta chain was carried out in a study of CD8+CD57+ T cells in acquired aplastic anemia. Across the whole study: The study obtained an average of around 3.4 ug of DNA from sorted CD4+ and CD8+ cells.

This clonotype was found many times. Its antigen is not identified. An expansion of CD8+CD57+ cells by flow cytometry had been shown in patients chosen for sequencing. Every one of the patients had aplastic anemia (severe, acquired). Among the patients, none had received any therapy at the time of blood sampling. Study findings and constraints: Patients had around 30 CD8+ CDR3 sequences in common with controls (the shared set).

TCR beta VDJ and CDR3 profiles were obtained from a genomic DNA template. TCRdb reprocessed the reads via MiXCR and lists one record per CDR3 protein. The profile shows 120,000 or so distinct CDR3 sequences, almost 40% of them singletons. This CDR3 has 14 residues. Germline CDR1 and CDR2: SNHLY and FYNNEI. V was cut by 3 bases and J by 11 bases, with 19 bases left in between. What was sequenced was sorted CD4+, CD8+, or CD8+CD57+ T cells (not recorded which) from PBMCs. The chain combines TRBV2 with TRBJ1-1; D is undetermined. The sequence was obtained from a human donor with aplastic anemia. For the CDR3, the DNA is TGTGCCAGCAGTGACGAGGAAGGATATAGCTACGCTTTCTTT. Its translation: CASSDEEGYSYAFF.